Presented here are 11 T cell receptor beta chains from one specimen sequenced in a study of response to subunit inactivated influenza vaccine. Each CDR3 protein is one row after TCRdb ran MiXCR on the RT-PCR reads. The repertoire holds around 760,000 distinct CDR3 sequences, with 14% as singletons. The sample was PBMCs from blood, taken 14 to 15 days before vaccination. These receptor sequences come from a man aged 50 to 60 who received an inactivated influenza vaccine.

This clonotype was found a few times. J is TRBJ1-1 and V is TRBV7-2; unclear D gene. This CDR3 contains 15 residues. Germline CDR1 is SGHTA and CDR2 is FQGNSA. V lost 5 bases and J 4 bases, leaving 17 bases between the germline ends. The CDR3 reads CASSPPGPRGTEAFF. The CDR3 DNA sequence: TGTGCCAGCAGCCCCCCGGGCCCCAGAGGCACTGAAGCTTTCTTT.

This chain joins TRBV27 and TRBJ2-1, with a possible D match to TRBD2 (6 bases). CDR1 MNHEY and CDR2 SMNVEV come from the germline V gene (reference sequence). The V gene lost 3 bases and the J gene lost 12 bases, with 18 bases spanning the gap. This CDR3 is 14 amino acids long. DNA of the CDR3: TGTGCCAGCAGTTTGTGGGACTCCCACCCCGTGCAGTTCTTC. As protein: CASSLWDSHPVQFF.

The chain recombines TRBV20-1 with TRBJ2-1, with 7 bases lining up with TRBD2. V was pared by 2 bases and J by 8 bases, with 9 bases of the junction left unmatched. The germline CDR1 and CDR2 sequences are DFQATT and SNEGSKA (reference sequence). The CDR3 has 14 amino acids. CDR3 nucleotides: TGCAGTGCTAGACCCGGGAGGCACGAAGATGAGCAGTTCTTC. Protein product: CSARPGRHEDEQFF.

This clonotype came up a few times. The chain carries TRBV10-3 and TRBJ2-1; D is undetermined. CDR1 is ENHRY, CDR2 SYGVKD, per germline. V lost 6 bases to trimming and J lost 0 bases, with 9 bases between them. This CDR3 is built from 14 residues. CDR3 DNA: TGTGCCATCAGCCGGGCGAGCTCCTACAATGAGCAGTTCTTC. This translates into CAISRASSYNEQFF.

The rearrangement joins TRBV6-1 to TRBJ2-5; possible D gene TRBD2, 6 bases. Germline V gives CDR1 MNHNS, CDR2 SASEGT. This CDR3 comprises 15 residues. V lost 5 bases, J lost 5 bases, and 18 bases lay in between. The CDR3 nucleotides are TGTGCCAGCAGTAAAACCTCCGGGACTGGGGAGACCCAGTACTTC. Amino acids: CASSKTSGTGETQYF.

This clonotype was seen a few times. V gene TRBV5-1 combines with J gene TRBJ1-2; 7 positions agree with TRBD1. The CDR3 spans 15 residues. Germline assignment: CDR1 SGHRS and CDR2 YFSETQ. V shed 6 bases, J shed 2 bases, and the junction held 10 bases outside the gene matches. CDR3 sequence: CASTEPPGGNYGYTF. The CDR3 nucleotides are TGCGCCAGCACCGAACCCCCAGGGGGGAACTATGGCTACACCTTC.

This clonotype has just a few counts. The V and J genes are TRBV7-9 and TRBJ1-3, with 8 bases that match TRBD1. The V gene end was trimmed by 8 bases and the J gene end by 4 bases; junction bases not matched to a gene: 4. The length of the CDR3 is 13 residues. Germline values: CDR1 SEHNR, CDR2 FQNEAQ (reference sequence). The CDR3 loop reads CASDQGAGNTIYF. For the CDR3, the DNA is TGTGCCAGCGATCAGGGGGCCGGAAACACCATATATTTT.

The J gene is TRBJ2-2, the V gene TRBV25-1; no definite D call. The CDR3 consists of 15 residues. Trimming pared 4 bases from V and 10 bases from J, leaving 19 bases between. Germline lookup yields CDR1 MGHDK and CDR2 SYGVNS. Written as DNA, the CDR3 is TGTGCCAGCAGTGGAACTCCCGTGGGTCGTGCGGAGCTGTTTTTT. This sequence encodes CASSGTPVGRAELFF.

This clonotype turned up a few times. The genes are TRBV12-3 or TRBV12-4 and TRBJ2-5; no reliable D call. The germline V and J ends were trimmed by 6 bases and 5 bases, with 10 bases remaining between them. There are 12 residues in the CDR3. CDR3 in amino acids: CASSRRSETQYF. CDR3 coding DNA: TGTGCCAGCAGCCGAAGGTCGGAGACCCAGTACTTC.

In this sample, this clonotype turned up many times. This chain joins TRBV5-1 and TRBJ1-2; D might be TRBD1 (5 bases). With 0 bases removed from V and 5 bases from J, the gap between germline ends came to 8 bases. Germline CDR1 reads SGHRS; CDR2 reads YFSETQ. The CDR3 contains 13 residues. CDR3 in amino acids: CASSLDAGYGYTF. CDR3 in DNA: TGCGCCAGCAGCTTGGATGCAGGGTATGGCTACACCTTC.

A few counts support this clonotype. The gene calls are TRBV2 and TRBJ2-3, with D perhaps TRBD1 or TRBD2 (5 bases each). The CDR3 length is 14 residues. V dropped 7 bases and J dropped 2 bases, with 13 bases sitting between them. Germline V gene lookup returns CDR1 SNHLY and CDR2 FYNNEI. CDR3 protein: CASTPGPNTDTQYF. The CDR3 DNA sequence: TGTGCCAGCACCCCGGGACCAAACACAGATACGCAGTATTTT.